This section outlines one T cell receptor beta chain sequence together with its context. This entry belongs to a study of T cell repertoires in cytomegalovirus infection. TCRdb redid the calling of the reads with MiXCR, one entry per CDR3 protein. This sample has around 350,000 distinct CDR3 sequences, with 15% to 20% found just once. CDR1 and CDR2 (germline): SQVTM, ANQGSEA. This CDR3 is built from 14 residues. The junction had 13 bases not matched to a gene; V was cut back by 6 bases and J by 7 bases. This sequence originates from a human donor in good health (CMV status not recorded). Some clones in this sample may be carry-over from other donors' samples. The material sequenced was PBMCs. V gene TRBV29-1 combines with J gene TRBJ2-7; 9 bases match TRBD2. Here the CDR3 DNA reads TGCAGCGTACGCGTGGGACTAGCAGTATCTGAGCAGTACTTC. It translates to CSVRVGLAVSEQYF.